The present T cell receptor (beta chain) was sequenced within a study of graft-versus-host responses after intestinal transplantation. Study-wide results and caveats: Early after transplant, HvG declines were associated with peak levels of circulating GvH clones.

J lost 1 base, V lost 7 bases, and 2 bases had no gene match. CDR3 length: 13 residues. CDR1 and CDR2 (germline): MNHEY, SVGAGI. Sequencing was performed with immunoSEQ multiplex PCR; in TCRdb, only in-frame clones are kept and a portion is missing. The table shows around 99,000 clones, with roughly 86% occurring only once. This clone occurred a few times. Antigen specificity is unknown. J is TRBJ1-2 and V is TRBV6-5, with 8 bases that match TRBD1. This clonotype originated in a human donor who was the organ donor for an intestinal transplant. Source: unstimulated CD4+ T cells sorted from spleen or lymph node cells, taken before transplant. The CDR3 here is CASTDRDNYGYTF. The CDR3 coding sequence is TGTGCCAGCACGGACAGGGATAACTATGGCTACACCTTC.